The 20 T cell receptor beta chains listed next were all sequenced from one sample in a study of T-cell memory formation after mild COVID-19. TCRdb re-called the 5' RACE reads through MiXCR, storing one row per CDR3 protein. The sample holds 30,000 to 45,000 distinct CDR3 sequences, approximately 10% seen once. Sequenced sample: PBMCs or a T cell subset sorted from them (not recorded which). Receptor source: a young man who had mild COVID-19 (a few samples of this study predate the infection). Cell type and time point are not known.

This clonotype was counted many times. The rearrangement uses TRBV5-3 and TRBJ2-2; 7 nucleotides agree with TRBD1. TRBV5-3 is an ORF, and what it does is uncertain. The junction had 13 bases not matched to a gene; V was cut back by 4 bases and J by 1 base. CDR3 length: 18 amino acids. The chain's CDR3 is CARSHLPRTGVNTGELFF. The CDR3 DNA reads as TGTGCCAGAAGCCACCTACCGCGCACAGGGGTGAACACCGGGGAGCTGTTTTTT.

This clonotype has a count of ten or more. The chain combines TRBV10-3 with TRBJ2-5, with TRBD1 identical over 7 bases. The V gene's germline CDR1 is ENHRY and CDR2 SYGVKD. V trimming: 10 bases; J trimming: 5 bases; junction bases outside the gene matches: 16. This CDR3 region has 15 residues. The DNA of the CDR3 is TGTGCCACCGAGGGTGGGCAGGGGGATGGGGAGACCCAGTACTTC. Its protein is CATEGGQGDGETQYF.

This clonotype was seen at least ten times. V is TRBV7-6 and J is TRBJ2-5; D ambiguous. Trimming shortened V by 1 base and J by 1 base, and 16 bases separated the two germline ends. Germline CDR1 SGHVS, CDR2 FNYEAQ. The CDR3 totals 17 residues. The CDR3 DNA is TGTGCCAGCAGCTTAGGTCCGGGCAGGAGTGTCCAAGAGACCCAGTACTTC. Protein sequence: CASSLGPGRSVQETQYF.

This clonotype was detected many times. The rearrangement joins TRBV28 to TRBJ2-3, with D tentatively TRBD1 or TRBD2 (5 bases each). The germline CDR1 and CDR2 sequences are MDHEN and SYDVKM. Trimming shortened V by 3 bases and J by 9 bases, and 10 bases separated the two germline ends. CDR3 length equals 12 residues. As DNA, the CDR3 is TGTGCCAGCAGTTTCTCGGGGCAAACGCAGTATTTT. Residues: CASSFSGQTQYF.

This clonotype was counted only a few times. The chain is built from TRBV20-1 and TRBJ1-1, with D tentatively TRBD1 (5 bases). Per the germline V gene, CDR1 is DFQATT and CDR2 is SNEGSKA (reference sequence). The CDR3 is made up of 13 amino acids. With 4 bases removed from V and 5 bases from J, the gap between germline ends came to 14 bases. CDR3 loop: CSAKGRVETEAFF. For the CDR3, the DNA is TGCAGTGCTAAGGGCAGGGTGGAGACTGAAGCTTTCTTT.

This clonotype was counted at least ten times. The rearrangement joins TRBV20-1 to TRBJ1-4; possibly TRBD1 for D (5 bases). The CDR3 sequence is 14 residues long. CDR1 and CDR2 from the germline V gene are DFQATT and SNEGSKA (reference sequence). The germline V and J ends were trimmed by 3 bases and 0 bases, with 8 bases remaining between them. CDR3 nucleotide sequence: TGCAGTGCTAGGTTGGGGGCAACTAATGAAAAACTGTTTTTT. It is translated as CSARLGATNEKLFF.

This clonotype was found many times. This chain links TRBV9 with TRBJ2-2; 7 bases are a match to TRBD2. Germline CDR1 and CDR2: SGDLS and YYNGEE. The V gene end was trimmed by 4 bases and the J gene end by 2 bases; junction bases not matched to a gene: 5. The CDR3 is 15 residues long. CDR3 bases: TGTGCCAGCAGCCTGCGGGGGATTAACACCGGGGAGCTGTTTTTT. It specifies CASSLRGINTGELFF.

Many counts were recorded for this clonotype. In DNA form, the CDR3 reads TGTGCCAGCAGGGAAAGTAGACGAGCTTTCTTT. It translates to CASRESRRAFF. The chain links TRBV2 to TRBJ1-1; D is uncertain. This CDR3 has 11 residues. Trimming cost V 6 bases and J 10 bases, with 12 bases left between them. Germline V gene lookup returns CDR1 SNHLY and CDR2 FYNNEI. Complete variable domain (other parts from reference TRBV2 and TRBJ1-1): EPEVTQTPSHQVTQMGQEVILRCVPISNHLYFYWYRQILGQKVEFLVSFYNNEISEKSEIFDDQFSVERPDGSNFTLKIRSTKLEDSAMYFCASRESRRAFFGQGTRLTVV.

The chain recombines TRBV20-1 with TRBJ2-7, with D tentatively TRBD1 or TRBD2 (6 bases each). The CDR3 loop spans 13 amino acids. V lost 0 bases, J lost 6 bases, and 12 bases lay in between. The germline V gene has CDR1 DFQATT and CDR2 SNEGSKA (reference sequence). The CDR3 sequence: CSARDLGGREQYF. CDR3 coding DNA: TGCAGTGCTAGAGATCTGGGGGGCCGCGAGCAGTACTTC.

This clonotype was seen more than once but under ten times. The CDR3 DNA reads as TGTGCCAGCAGTTCAGGGATGGAACAAGAGACCCAGTACTTC. Encoded protein: CASSSGMEQETQYF. The chain has TRBV6-2 or TRBV6-3 and TRBJ2-5, with D possibly matching TRBD1 (5 bases). From germline, CDR1 is MNHEY and CDR2 SVGEGT. Trimming took 4 bases from V and 2 from J, leaving 11 bases between them. The length of the CDR3 is 14 residues.

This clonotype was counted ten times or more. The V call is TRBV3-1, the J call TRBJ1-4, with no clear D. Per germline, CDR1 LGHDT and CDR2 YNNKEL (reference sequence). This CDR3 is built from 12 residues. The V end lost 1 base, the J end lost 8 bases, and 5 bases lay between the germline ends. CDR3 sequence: CASSQVYEKLFF. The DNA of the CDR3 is TGTGCCAGCAGCCAAGTTTACGAAAAACTGTTTTTT. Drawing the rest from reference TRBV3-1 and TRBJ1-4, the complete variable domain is DTAVSQTPKYLVTQMGNDKSIKCEQNLGHDTMYWYKQDSKKFLKIMFSYNNKELIINETVPNRFSPKSPDKAHLNLHINSLELGDSAVYFCASSQVYEKLFFGSGTQLSVL.

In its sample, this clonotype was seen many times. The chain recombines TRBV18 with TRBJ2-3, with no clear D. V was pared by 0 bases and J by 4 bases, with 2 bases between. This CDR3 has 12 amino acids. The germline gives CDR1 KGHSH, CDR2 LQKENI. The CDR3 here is CASSPPSDTQYF. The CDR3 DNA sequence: TGTGCCAGCTCACCACCGTCAGATACGCAGTATTTT. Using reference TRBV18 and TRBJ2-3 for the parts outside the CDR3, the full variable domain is NAGVMQNPRHLVRRRGQEARLRCSPMKGHSHVYWYRQLPEEGLKFMVYLQKENIIDESGMPKERFSAEFPKEGPSILRIQQVVRGDSAAYFCASSPPSDTQYFGPGTRLTVL.

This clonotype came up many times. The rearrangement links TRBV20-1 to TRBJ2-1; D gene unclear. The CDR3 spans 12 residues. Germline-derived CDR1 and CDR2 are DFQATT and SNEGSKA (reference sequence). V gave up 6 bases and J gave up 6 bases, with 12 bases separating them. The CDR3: CSADRRLNEQFF. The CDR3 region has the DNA TGCAGTGCGGACCGACGGCTCAATGAGCAGTTCTTC.

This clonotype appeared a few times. The CDR3 sequence is CASSIWQQDGYTF. Written as DNA, the CDR3 is TGTGCCAGTAGTATTTGGCAACAGGATGGCTACACCTTC. The chain couples TRBV19 to TRBJ1-2, with D possibly being TRBD1 (5 bases). The germline CDR1 and CDR2 sequences are LNHDA and SQIVND (reference sequence). Trimming pared 3 bases from V and 6 bases from J, leaving 11 bases between. The CDR3 length is 13 residues.

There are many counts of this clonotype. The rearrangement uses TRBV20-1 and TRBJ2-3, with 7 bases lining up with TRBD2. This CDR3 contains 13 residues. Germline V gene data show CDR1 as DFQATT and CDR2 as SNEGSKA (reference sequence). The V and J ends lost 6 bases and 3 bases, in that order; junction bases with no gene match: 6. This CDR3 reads CSAERGATDTQYF. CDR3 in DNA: TGCAGTGCCGAGCGGGGAGCTACAGATACGCAGTATTTT.

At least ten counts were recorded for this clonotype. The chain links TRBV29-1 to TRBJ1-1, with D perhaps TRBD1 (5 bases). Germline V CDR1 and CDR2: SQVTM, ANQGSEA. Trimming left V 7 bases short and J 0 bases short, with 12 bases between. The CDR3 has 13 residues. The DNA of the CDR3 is TGCAGCGCCCAGGGATCCATGAACACTGAAGCTTTCTTT. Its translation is CSAQGSMNTEAFF.

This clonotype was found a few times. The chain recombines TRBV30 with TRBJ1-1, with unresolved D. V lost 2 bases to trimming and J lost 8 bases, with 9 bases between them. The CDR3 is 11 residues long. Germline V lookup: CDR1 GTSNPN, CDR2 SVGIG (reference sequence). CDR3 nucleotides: TGTGCCTGGAGTTTGACTGACGAAGCTTTCTTT. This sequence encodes CAWSLTDEAFF.

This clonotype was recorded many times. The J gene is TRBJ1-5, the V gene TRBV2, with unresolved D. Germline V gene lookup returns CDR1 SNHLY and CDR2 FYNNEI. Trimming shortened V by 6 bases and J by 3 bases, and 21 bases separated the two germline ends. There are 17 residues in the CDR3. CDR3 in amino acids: CASRLLDGNSFNQPQHF. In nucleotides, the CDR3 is TGTGCCAGCAGACTCCTCGATGGGAACAGCTTCAATCAGCCCCAGCATTTT.

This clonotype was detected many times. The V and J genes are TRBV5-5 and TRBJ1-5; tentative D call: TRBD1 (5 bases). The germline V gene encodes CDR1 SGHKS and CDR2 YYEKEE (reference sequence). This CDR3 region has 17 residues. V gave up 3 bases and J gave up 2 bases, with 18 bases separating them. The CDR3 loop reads CASSSGLAREGNQPQHF. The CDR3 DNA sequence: TGTGCCAGCAGCTCCGGCCTGGCCAGGGAAGGCAATCAGCCCCAGCATTTT.

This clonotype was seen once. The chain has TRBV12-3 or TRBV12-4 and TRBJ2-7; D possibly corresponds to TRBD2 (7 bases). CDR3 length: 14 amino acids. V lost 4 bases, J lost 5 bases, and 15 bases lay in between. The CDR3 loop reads CASSYGGPSDEQYF. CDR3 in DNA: TGTGCCAGCAGTTACGGGGGGCCCAGCGACGAGCAGTACTTC.